The 7 T cell receptor beta chains listed next were all sequenced from one sample in a study of blood T cells in healthy people across ages (dated by TCRdb to between 2014 and 2017). To prepare the library, 5' RACE was applied. TCRdb shows the sequencer as Illumina HiSeq 2500. A second 7 to 11 cycle PCR used a sample-barcoded 5' primer and a J-beta primer mix. The raw public reads went through TCRdb reprocessing: fastp at Q25, MiXCR clone calling, in-frame beta chains kept. Each CDR3 protein appears once, grouped with its most common genes and DNA. A total of approximately 1.5 million distinct CDR3 sequences appear in this sample, 30% to 40% of them only once. 11% of the sample is held by the ten biggest clonotypes. Sample: blood. These receptors originate from a woman aged 25 to 39 in good health.

About this clonotype itself: The junction and the germline gene differ at one end; a read error may be behind it. This chain uses TRBV11-1 with TRBJ2-6; D may be TRBD1 or TRBD2 (5 bases each). The CDR3 totals 15 residues. Germline-derived CDR1 and CDR2 are SGHAT and FQDESV (reference sequence). The CDR3 is CASSLSGHGANVRTF. CDR3 bases: TGTGCCAGCAGCTTATCGGGGCACGGGGCCAACGTCCGGACTTTC.

This chain uses TRBV24-1 with TRBJ1-2, with D possibly being TRBD1 (5 bases). This CDR3 is built from 15 residues. The germline V gene has CDR1 KGHDR and CDR2 SFDVKD. Trimming cost V 4 bases and J 4 bases, with 15 bases left between them. CDR3 sequence reads: CATSDPGQGAYGYTF. As DNA, the CDR3 is TGTGCCACCAGTGACCCGGGCCAAGGGGCCTATGGCTACACCTTC.

J is TRBJ1-5 and V is TRBV4-1; TRBD1 matches 8 bases. The trim removed 3 bases at V and 7 bases at J, leaving 11 bases unmatched. CDR3 length: 16 amino acids. The germline CDR1 and CDR2 sequences are MGHRA and YSYEKL. The CDR3 nucleotides are TGCGCCAGCAGCCAGGAGGCAGGGGGCAGGAGACAGCCCCAGCATTTT. Its translation: CASSQEAGGRRQPQHF.

This clonotype has ten or more counts. The chain employs TRBV5-1 and TRBJ2-3; no reliable D call. Trimming pared 4 bases from V and 4 bases from J, leaving 7 bases between. The CDR3 is made up of 12 amino acids. Per germline, CDR1 SGHRS and CDR2 YFSETQ. CDR3: CASSDRADTQYF. CDR3 in DNA: TGCGCCAGCAGCGACCGTGCAGATACGCAGTATTTT.

This clonotype appeared many times. V usage is TRBV5-5 and J usage is TRBJ2-7; D is tentatively TRBD1 or TRBD2 (5 bases each). CDR3 length: 17 amino acids. Between the trimmed V and J ends, which lost 4 bases and 0 bases, there was a span of 20 bases. Germline lookup yields CDR1 SGHKS and CDR2 YYEKEE (reference sequence). CDR3 protein: CASSIRIVGRDSYEQYF. CDR3 sequence (DNA): TGTGCCAGCAGCATACGGATTGTGGGACGCGACTCCTACGAGCAGTACTTC. The full variable domain, rest sourced from reference TRBV5-5 and TRBJ2-7, is DAGVTQSPTHLIKTRGQQVTLRCSPISGHKSVSWYQQVLGQGPQFIFQYYEKEERGRGNFPDRFSARQFPNYSSELNVNALLLGDSALYLCASSIRIVGRDSYEQYFGPGTRLTVT.

The chain is built from TRBV30 and TRBJ2-7; D is ambiguous. The CDR3 is 11 residues long. CDR1 GTSNPN and CDR2 SVGIG come from the germline V gene (reference sequence). The ends were cut back, 2 bases at V and 3 bases at J, with 5 bases in the middle. In DNA, the CDR3 is TGTGCCTGGAGTATCAGCTACGAGCAGTACTTC. It yields the protein CAWSISYEQYF.

The V call is TRBV7-7, the J call TRBJ1-2, with 9 bases that match TRBD1. V gave up 5 bases and J gave up 2 bases; unmatched junction bases: 6. The CDR3 loop spans 15 amino acids. Germline CDR1 SSHAT, CDR2 FNYEAQ (reference sequence). In DNA, the CDR3 is TGTGCCAGCAGCCTAACAGGGGGCACGAACTATGGCTACACCTTC. This sequence encodes CASSLTGGTNYGYTF.